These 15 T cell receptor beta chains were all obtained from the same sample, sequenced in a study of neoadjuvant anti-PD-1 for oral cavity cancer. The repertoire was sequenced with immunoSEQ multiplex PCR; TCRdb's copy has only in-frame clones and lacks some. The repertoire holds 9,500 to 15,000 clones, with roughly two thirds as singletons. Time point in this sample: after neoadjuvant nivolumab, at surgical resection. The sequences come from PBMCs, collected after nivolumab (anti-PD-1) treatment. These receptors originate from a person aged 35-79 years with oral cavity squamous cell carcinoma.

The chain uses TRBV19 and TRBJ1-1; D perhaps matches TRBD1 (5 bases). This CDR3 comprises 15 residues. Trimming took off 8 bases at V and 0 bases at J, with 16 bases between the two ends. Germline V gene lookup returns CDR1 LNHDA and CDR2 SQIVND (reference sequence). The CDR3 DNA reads TGTGCCAGTGAAAACAGGTTACTCATGAACACTGAAGCTTTCTTT. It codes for CASENRLLMNTEAFF.

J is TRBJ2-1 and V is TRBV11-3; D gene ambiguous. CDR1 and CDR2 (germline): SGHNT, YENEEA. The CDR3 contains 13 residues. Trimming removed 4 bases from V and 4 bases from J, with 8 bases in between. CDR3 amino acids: CASSWTSYNEQFF. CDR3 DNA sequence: TGTGCCAGCAGCTGGACCAGTTACAATGAGCAGTTCTTC.

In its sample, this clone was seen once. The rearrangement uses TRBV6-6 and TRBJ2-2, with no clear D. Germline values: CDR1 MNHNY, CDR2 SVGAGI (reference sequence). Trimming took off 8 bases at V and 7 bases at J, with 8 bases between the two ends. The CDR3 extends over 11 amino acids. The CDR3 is CASWVNGELFF. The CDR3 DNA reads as TGTGCCAGCTGGGTGAACGGGGAGCTGTTTTTT.

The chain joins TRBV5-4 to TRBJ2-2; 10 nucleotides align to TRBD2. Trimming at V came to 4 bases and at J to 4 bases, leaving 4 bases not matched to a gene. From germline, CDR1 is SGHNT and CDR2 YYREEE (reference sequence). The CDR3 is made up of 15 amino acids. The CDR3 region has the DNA TGTGCCAGCAGCCAGGGACTAGCGAGCACCGGGGAGCTGTTTTTT. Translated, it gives CASSQGLASTGELFF.

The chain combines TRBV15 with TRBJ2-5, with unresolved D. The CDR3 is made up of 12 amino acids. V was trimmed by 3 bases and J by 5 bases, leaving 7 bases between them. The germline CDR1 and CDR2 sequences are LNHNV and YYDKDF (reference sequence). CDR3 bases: TGTGCCACCAGCAGGGCCGCGGAGACCCAGTACTTC. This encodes CATSRAAETQYF.

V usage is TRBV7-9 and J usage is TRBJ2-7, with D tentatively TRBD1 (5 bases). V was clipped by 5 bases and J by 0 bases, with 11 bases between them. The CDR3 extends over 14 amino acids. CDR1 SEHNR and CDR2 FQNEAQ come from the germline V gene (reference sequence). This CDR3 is CASSQGGGSYEQYF. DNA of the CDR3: TGTGCCAGCAGCCAGGGCGGCGGCTCCTACGAGCAGTACTTC.

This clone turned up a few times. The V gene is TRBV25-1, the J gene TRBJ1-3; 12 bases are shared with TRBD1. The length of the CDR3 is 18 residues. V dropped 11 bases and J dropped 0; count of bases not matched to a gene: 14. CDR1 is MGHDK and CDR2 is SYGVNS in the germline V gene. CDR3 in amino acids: CAGPFPGQGAPSGNTIYF. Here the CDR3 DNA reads TGTGCCGGACCATTCCCGGGACAGGGGGCTCCCTCTGGAAACACCATATATTTT.

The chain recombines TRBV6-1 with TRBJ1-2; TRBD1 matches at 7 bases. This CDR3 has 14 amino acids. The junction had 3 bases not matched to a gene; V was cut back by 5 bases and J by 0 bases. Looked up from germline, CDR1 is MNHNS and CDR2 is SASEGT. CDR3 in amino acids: CASSSTGTNYGYTF. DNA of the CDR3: TGTGCCAGCAGTTCGACAGGGACTAACTATGGCTACACCTTC.

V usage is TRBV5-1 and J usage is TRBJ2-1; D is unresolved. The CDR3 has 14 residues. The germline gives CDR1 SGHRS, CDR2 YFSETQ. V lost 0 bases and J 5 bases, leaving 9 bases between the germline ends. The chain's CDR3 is CASSLVQTDNEQFF. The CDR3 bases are TGCGCCAGCAGCTTGGTTCAGACTGACAATGAGCAGTTCTTC.

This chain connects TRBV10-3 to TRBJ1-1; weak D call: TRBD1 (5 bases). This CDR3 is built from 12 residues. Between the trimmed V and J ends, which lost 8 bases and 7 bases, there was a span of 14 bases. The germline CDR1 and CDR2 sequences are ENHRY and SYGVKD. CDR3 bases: TGTGCCATCGGACCCTCGACAGTTGAAGCTTTCTTT. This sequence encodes CAIGPSTVEAFF.

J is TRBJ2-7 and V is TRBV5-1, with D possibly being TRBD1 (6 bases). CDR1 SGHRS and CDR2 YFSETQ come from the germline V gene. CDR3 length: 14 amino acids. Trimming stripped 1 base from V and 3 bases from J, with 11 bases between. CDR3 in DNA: TGCGCCAGCAGCTTGAGGACAGCCCACTACGAGCAGTACTTC. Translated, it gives CASSLRTAHYEQYF. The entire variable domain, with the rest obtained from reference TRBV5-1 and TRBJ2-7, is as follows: KAGVTQTPRYLIKTRGQQVTLSCSPISGHRSVSWYQQTPGQGLQFLFEYFSETQRNKGNFPGRFSGRQFSNSRSEMNVSTLELGDSALYLCASSLRTAHYEQYFGPGTRLTVT.

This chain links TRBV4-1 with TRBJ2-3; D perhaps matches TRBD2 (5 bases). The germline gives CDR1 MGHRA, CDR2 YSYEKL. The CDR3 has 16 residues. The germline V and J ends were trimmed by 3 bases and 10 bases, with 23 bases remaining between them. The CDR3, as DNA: TGCGCCAGCAGCCAGCATTCGGGAAGGCTCGCGGATCCGCAGTATTTT. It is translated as CASSQHSGRLADPQYF.

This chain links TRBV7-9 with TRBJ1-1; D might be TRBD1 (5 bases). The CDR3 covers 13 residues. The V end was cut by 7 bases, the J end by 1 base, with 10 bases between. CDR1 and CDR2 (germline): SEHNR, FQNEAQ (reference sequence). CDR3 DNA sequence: TGTGCCAGCACCCAAGGGACGAACACTGAAGCTTTCTTT. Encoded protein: CASTQGTNTEAFF. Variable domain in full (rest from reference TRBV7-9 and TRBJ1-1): DTGVSQNPRHKITKRGQNVTFRCDPISEHNRLYWYRQTLGQGPEFLTYFQNEAQLEKSRLLSDRFSAERPKGSFSTLEIQRTEQGDSAMYLCASTQGTNTEAFFGQGTRLTVV.

CDR3: CASSLPLRTRGSTEAFF. DNA for the CDR3: TGTGCCAGCAGCCTACCTCTTAGGACGCGGGGGAGCACTGAAGCTTTCTTT. V is TRBV13 and J is TRBJ1-1; possible D gene TRBD1, 5 bases. V gave up 5 bases and J gave up 4 bases, with 23 bases separating them. Germline V gene data show CDR1 as PRHDT and CDR2 as FYEKMQ (reference sequence). This CDR3 contains 17 residues. The variable domain in full, with the rest retrieved from reference TRBV13 and TRBJ1-1, is AAGVIQSPRHLIKEKRETATLKCYPIPRHDTVYWYQQGPGQDPQFLISFYEKMQSDKGSIPDRFSAQQFSDYHSELNMSSLELGDSALYFCASSLPLRTRGSTEAFFGQGTRLTVV.

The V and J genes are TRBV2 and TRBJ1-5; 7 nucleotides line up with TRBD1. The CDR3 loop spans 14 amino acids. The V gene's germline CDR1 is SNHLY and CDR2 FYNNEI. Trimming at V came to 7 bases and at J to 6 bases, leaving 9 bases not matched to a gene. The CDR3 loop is CASTQDRPPQPQHF. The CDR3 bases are TGTGCCAGCACACAGGACAGGCCCCCTCAGCCCCAGCATTTT.